This paragraph covers one T cell receptor beta chain sequence. Its matching antigen is unknown. The treatment here: around 19 received Ad26.COV2.S at low or high dose, single or two shots; about five received placebo; per-sample allocation not given. Specimen acquisition occurred on day 63 following the initial vaccine or placebo injection. CDR1 and CDR2 (germline): SGHDT, YYEEEE. CDR3 length: 17 amino acids. The V end was cut by 3 bases, the J end by 4 bases, with 23 bases between. This record belongs to a study of Ad26.COV2.S vaccination and SARS-CoV-2 variants. Turning to the study itself: Donor was assigned to the Ad26.COV2.S arm of trial COV1001. Each vaccinee took Ad26.COV2.S intramuscularly, once or twice 56 days apart.

General study points: Spike-specific TCR breadth was greater in vaccine than placebo recipients. The breadth of spike-specific CD8+ and CD4+ T cell responses after vaccination was reportedly substantial.

The protocol was immunoSEQ multiplex PCR, while the TCRdb copy is restricted to in-frame clones and leaves out a portion. The sample holds about 390,000 clones, about nine tenths seen once. Sample: peripheral blood, taken in a trial of Ad26.COV2.S vaccine versus placebo. The rearrangement links TRBV5-6 to TRBJ2-7, with a tentative D call TRBD1 (5 bases). This clonotype originated in a person between 18 and 60 years old who received the Ad26.COV2.S COVID-19 vaccine or a placebo. As DNA, the CDR3 is TGTGCCAGCAGCTCGTTTAGGACCTCAATAGGGGTGTACGAGCAGTACTTC. Its protein product is CASSSFRTSIGVYEQYF.